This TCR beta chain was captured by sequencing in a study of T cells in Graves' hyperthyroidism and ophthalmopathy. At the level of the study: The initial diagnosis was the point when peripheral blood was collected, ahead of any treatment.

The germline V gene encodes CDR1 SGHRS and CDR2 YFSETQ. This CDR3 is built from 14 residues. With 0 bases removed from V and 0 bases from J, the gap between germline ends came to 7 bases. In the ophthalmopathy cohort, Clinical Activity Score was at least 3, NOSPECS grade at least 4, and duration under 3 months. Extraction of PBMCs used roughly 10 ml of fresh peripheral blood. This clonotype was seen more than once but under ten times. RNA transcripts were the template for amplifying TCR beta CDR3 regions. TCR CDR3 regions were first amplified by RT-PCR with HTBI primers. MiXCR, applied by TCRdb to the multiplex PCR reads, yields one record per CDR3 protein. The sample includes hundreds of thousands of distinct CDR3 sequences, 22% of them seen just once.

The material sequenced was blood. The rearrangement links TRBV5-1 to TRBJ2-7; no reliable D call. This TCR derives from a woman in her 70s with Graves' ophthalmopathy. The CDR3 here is CASSLVADSYEQYF. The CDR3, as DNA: TGCGCCAGCAGCTTGGTGGCAGACTCCTACGAGCAGTACTTC.